Listed here are 16 T cell receptor beta chains from one sample, sequenced in a study of blood T cell repertoires in COVID-19. Assay used: immunoSEQ multiplex PCR; TCRdb lists only in-frame clones, some missing. Of roughly 330,000 clones in the sample, 80% to 90% were seen once. The sample consisted of peripheral blood. The receptors derive from a woman in her 50s with acute or convalescent COVID-19.

The chain is built from TRBV11-1 and TRBJ2-2; 8 bases are a match to TRBD1. This CDR3 is 16 amino acids long. The junction had 9 bases not matched to a gene; V was cut back by 5 bases and J by 4 bases. Germline V CDR1 and CDR2: SGHAT, FQDESV (reference sequence). CDR3 in DNA: TGTGCCAGCAGCGAAGGACAGGGACTTACCACCGGGGAGCTGTTTTTT. Translation gives CASSEGQGLTTGELFF.

This clone came up a few times. This chain links TRBV5-4 with TRBJ1-2; a possible D gene is TRBD1 (5 bases). The CDR3 has 13 amino acids. Between the trimmed V and J ends, which lost 4 bases and 1 base, there was a span of 8 bases. Per the germline V gene, CDR1 is SGHNT and CDR2 is YYREEE (reference sequence). CDR3 nucleotides: TGTGCCAGCAGCCCCAGGGATAACTATGGCTACACCTTC. This translates into CASSPRDNYGYTF. Variable domain in full (rest from reference TRBV5-4 and TRBJ1-2): ETGVTQSPTHLIKTRGQQVTLRCSSQSGHNTVSWYQQALGQGPQFIFQYYREEENGRGNFPPRFSGLQFPNYSSELNVNALELDDSALYLCASSPRDNYGYTFGSGTRLTVV.

The chain couples TRBV30 to TRBJ2-3, with D possibly TRBD2 on 6 matching bases. Deletions cut 0 bases from V and 4 bases from J, with 11 bases between. Germline CDR1 GTSNPN, CDR2 SVGIG (reference sequence). There are 14 residues in the CDR3. The CDR3 protein is CAWSVQGGSDTQYF. As DNA, the CDR3 is TGTGCCTGGAGTGTTCAAGGAGGGTCAGATACGCAGTATTTT.

The CDR3 is CASGLRDSQETQYF. The CDR3 DNA follows: TGTGCCAGCGGGCTGCGGGACAGCCAAGAGACCCAGTACTTC. The J gene is TRBJ2-5, the V gene TRBV6-5; TRBD1 is a possible D gene (7 bases). Germline loops: CDR1 MNHEY, CDR2 SVGAGI. V lost 8 bases, J lost 1 base, and 14 bases lay in between. The CDR3 spans 14 residues.

The chain recombines TRBV7-2 with TRBJ1-2, with D unresolved. CDR1 SGHTA and CDR2 FQGNSA come from the germline V gene. V lost 5 bases and J lost 4, with 11 bases in between. This CDR3 is 13 amino acids long. The CDR3 DNA sequence: TGTGCCAGCAGCCCCCGAGCGGCCTATGGCTACACCTTC. Translated: CASSPRAAYGYTF.

This clone was detected only once. The DNA for the CDR3 is TGTGCCAGCAGACAGGGGTGGGACACCGGGGAGCTGTTTTTT. It specifies CASRQGWDTGELFF. The chain is built from TRBV6-5 and TRBJ2-2; 7 nucleotides match TRBD1. V lost 6 bases, J lost 3 bases, and 4 bases stayed unmatched. This CDR3 is 14 amino acids long. Germline values: CDR1 MNHEY, CDR2 SVGAGI.

This clone was seen more than once but under ten times. The gene calls are TRBV6-5 and TRBJ1-5; 8 bases match TRBD1. The J segment lost 8 bases and the V segment lost 2 bases, leaving 8 bases of the junction unmatched. Germline CDR1 is MNHEY and CDR2 is SVGAGI. This CDR3 has 15 amino acids. CDR3 in DNA: TGTGCCAGCAGTTACCGGCCAGGGGGCAGGGAGCCCCAGCATTTT. It yields the protein CASSYRPGGREPQHF.

The chain recombines TRBV12-5 with TRBJ1-1; D gene uncertain. The CDR3 loop spans 11 amino acids. Germline V gene data show CDR1 as LGHNT and CDR2 as FRNRAP. Here the CDR3 reads CVSQINTEAFF. The CDR3 DNA reads as TGTGTATCCCAGATAAACACTGAAGCTTTCTTT.

The CDR3 DNA is TGTGCCAGCAGGGGGACAGGGCTATACAACGGGGAGCTGTTTTTT. Protein: CASRGTGLYNGELFF. The rearrangement joins TRBV5-5 to TRBJ2-2; TRBD1 aligns across 9 bases. This CDR3 comprises 15 residues. The V gene's germline CDR1 is SGHKS and CDR2 YYEKEE (reference sequence). Unmatched junction bases numbered 9, after V lost 5 bases and J lost 7 bases.

This chain uses TRBV25-1 with TRBJ1-1; TRBD1 might be the D (5 bases). V was cut by 4 bases and J by 8 bases, with 17 bases left in between. CDR3 length equals 14 residues. CDR1 and CDR2 from the germline V gene are MGHDK and SYGVNS. The CDR3 is CASSGLLYGGEAFF. CDR3 DNA sequence: TGTGCCAGCAGTGGCCTCCTCTACGGGGGGGAAGCTTTCTTT.

The gene calls are TRBV5-1 and TRBJ2-3, with D possibly TRBD2 on 5 matching bases. This CDR3 is 14 amino acids long. Trimming shortened V by 0 bases and J by 6 bases, and 11 bases separated the two germline ends. Germline assignment: CDR1 SGHRS and CDR2 YFSETQ. CDR3 DNA: TGCGCCAGCAGCTTGGGTAGCGCCGGGGATACGCAGTATTTT. It codes for CASSLGSAGDTQYF. Looking up the rest from reference TRBV5-1 and TRBJ2-3 gives the full variable domain: KAGVTQTPRYLIKTRGQQVTLSCSPISGHRSVSWYQQTPGQGLQFLFEYFSETQRNKGNFPGRFSGRQFSNSRSEMNVSTLELGDSALYLCASSLGSAGDTQYFGPGTRLTVL.

The chain recombines TRBV6-2 or TRBV6-3 with TRBJ2-3, with D possibly matching TRBD2 (6 bases). Germline values: CDR1 MNHEY, CDR2 SVGEGT. This CDR3 is 16 amino acids long. The germline V and J ends were trimmed by 5 bases and 0 bases, with 15 bases remaining between them. CDR3 region: CASSHLTAGSTDTQYF. CDR3 DNA: TGTGCCAGCAGTCATTTGACTGCGGGGAGCACAGATACGCAGTATTTT.

This rearrangement joins TRBV27 to TRBJ2-1; 11 positions agree with TRBD1. V was clipped by 2 bases and J by 12 bases; unmatched bases: 9. Germline V lookup: CDR1 MNHEY, CDR2 SMNVEV (reference sequence). The CDR3 is 15 amino acids. The CDR3 sequence is CASSLARTGGLGQFF. In DNA, the CDR3 is TGTGCCAGCAGTTTAGCACGGACAGGGGGCCTTGGGCAGTTCTTC.

The chain employs TRBV5-5 and TRBJ1-2; no clear D gene. V lost 4 bases, J lost 4 bases, and 8 bases lay in between. Per germline, CDR1 SGHKS and CDR2 YYEKEE (reference sequence). CDR3 length: 12 amino acids. The CDR3 sequence is CASSRDSYGYTF. Here the CDR3 DNA reads TGTGCCAGCAGCCGAGACTCCTATGGCTACACCTTC.

The chain employs TRBV6-1 and TRBJ1-4; 7 bases align to TRBD1. Trimming at V came to 3 bases and at J to 7 bases, leaving 8 bases not matched to a gene. This CDR3 is built from 15 residues. Germline CDR1 is MNHNS and CDR2 is SASEGT. The CDR3, as DNA: TGTGCCAGCAGTGAGACAGGGAGGCAAGGTGAAAAACTGTTTTTT. This codes for CASSETGRQGEKLFF.

The rearrangement links TRBV4-2 to TRBJ1-4; 8 bases line up with TRBD1. The CDR3 consists of 14 residues. Germline trimming cut 4 bases from V and 4 bases from J; bases unmatched to any gene: 2. Germline V gene data show CDR1 as LGHNA and CDR2 as YNFKEQ. The CDR3 here is CASSPGQGNEKLFF. CDR3 nucleotides: TGTGCCAGCAGCCCCGGACAGGGTAATGAAAAACTGTTTTTT.